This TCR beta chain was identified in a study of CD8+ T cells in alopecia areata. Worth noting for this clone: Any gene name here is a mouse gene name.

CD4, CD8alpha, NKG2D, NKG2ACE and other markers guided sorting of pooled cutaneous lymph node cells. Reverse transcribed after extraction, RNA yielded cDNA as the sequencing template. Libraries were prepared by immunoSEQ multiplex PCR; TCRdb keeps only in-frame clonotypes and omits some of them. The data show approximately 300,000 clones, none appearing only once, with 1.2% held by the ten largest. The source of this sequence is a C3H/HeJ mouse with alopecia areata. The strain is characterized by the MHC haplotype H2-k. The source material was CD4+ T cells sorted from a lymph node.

Partial CDR3 DNA: TGTGCCAGCAGTGATGCGGGGGGCGCGGCCACCGGG. Translation: CASSDAGGAATG. The CDR3 as a whole reads CASSDAGGAATGQLYF. The rearrangement uses TRBV13-1 and TRBJ2-2; D possibly corresponds to TRBD2 (7 bases). The observed sequence ends 4 residues before the CDR3 terminus, with the missing tail filled in from the germline J gene. The ends were cut back, 0 bases at V and 4 bases at J, with 13 bases in the middle. The germline gives CDR1 NSHNY, CDR2 SYGAGN. The CDR3 has 16 amino acids.